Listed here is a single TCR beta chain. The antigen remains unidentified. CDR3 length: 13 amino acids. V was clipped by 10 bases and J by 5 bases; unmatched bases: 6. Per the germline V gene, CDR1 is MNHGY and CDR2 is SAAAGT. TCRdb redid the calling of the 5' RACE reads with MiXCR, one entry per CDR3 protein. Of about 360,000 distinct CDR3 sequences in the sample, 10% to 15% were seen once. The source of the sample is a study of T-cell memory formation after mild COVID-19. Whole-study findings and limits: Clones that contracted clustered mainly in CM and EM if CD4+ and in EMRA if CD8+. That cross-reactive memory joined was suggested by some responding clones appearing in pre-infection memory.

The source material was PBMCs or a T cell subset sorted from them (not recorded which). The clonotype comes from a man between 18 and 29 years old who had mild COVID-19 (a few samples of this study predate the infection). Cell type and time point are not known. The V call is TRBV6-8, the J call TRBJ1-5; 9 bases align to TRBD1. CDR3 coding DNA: TGTGCCAACGTCACAGGGGGCTATCAGCCCCAGCATTTT. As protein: CANVTGGYQPQHF.